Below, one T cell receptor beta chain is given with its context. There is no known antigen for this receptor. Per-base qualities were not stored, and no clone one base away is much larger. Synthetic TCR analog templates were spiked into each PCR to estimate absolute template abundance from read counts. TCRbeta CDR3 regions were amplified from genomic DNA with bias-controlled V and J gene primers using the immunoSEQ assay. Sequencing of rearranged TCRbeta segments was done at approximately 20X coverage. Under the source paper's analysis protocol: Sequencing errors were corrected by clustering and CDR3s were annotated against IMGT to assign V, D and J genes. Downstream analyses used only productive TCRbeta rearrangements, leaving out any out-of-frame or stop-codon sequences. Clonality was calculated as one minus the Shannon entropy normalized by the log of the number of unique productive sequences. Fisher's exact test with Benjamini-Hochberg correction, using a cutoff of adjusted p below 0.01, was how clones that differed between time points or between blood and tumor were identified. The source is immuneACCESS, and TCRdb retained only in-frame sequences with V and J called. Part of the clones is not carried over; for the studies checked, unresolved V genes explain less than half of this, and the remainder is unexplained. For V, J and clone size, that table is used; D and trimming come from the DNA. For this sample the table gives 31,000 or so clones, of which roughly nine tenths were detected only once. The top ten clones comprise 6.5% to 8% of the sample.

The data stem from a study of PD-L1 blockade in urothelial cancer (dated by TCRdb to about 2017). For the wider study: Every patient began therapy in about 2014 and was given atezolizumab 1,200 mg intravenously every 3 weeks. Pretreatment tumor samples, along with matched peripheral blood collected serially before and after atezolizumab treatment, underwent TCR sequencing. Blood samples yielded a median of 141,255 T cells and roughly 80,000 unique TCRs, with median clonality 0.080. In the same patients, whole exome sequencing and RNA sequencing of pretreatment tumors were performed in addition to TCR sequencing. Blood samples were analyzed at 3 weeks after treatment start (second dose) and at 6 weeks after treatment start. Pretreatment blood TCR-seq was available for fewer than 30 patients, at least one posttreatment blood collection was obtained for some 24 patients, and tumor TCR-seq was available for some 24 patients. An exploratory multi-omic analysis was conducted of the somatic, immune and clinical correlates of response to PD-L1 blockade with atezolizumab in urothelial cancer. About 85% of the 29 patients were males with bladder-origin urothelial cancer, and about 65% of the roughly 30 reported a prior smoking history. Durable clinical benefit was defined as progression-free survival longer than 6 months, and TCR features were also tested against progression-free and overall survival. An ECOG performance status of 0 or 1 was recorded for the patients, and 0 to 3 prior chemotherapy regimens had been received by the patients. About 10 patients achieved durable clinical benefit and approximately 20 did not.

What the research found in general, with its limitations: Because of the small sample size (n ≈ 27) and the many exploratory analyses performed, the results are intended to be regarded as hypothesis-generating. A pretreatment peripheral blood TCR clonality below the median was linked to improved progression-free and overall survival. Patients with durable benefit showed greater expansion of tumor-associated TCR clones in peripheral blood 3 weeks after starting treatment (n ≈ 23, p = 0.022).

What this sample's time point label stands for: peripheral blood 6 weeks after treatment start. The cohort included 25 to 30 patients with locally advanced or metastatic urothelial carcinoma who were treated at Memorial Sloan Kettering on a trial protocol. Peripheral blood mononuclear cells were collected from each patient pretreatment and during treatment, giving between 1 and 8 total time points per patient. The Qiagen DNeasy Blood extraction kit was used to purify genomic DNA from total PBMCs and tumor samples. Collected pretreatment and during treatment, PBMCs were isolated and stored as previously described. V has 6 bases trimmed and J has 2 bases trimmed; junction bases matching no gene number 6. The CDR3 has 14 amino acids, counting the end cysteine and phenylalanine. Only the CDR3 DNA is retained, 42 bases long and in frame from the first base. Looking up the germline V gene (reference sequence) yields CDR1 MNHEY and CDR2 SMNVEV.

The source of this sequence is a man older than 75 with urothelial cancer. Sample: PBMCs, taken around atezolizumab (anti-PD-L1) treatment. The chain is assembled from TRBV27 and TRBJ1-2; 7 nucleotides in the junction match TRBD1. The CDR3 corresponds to CASRRTGDNYGYTF. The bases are TGTGCCAGCAGACGTACAGGGGACAACTATGGCTACACCTTC.